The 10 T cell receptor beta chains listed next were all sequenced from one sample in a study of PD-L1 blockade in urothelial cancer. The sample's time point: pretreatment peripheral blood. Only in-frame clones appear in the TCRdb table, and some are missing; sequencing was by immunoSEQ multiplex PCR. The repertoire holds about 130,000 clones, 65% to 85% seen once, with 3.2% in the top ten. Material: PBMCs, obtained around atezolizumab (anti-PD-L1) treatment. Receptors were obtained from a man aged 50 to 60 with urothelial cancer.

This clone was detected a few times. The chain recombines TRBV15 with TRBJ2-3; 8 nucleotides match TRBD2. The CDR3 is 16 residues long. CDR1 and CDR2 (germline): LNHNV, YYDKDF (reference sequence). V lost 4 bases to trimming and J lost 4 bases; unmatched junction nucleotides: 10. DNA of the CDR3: TGTGCCACCAGCAACCAAGTCAGCGGGAGTTCAGATACGCAGTATTTT. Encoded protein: CATSNQVSGSSDTQYF.

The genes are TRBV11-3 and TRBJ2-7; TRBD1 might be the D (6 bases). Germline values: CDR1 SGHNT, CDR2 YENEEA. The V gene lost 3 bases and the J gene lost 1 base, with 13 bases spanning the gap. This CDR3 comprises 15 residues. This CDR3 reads CASSLRTGSSYEQYF. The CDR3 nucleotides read TGTGCCAGCAGCTTGAGAACAGGGTCGTCCTACGAGCAGTACTTC. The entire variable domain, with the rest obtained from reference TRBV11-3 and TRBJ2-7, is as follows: EAGVVQSPRYKIIEKKQPVAFWCNPISGHNTLYWYLQNLGQGPELLIRYENEEAVDDSQLPKDRFSAERLKGVDSTLKIQPAELGDSAVYLCASSLRTGSSYEQYFGPGTRLTVT.

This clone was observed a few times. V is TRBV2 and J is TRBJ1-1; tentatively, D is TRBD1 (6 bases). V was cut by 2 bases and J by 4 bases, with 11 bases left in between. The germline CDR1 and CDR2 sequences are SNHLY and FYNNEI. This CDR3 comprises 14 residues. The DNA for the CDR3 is TGTGCCAGCAGTGAAAGCAGGGGCCGCACTGAAGCTTTCTTT. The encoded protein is CASSESRGRTEAFF.

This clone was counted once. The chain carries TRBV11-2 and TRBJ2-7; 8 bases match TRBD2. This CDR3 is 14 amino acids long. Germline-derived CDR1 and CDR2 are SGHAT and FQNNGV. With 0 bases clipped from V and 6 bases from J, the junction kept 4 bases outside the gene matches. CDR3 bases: TGTGCCAGCAGCTTAGATTCCGGGAGGGGCGAGCAGTACTTC. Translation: CASSLDSGRGEQYF.

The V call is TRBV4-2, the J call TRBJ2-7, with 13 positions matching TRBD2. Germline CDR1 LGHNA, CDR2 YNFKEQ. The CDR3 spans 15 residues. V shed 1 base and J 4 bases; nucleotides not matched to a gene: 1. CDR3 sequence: CASSQGTSGRYEQYF. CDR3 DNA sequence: TGTGCCAGCAGCCAAGGGACTAGCGGGAGATACGAGCAGTACTTC.

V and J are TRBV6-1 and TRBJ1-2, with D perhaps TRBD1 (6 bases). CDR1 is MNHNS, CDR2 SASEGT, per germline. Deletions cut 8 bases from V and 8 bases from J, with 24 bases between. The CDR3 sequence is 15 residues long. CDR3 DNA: TGTGCCAGCTATGAATGGACTTTGGGGGCGAGAGGCTACACCTTC. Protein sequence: CASYEWTLGARGYTF.

CDR3 nucleotides: TGTGCCAGCAGCTTGGTTGGAGCCAGGGGCTCAGGAAACACCATATATTTT. Protein product: CASSLVGARGSGNTIYF. This chain joins TRBV5-4 and TRBJ1-3; D possibly corresponds to TRBD1 (6 bases). CDR1 and CDR2 (germline): SGHNT, YYREEE (reference sequence). This CDR3 has 17 residues. V was pared by 0 bases and J by 4 bases, with 17 bases between.

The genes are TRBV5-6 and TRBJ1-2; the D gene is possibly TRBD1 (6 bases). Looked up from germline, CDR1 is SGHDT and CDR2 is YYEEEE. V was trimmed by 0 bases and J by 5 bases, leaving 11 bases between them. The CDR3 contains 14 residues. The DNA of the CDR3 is TGTGCCAGCAGCTTGGCCCAACAGGGATATGGCTACACCTTC. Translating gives CASSLAQQGYGYTF.

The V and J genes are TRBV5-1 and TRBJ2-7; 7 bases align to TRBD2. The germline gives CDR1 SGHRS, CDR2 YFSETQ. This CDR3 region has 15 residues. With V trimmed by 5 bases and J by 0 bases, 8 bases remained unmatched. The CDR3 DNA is TGCGCCAGCAGGGGGCTAGCGGAGCGCTCCTACGAGCAGTACTTC. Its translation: CASRGLAERSYEQYF.

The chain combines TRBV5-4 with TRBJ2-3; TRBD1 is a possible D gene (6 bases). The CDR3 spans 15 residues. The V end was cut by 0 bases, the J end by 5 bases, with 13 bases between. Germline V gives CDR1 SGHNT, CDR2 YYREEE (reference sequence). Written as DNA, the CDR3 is TGTGCCAGCAGCTTGGGGCGCCAGGGACAAGATACGCAGTATTTT. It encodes CASSLGRQGQDTQYF.